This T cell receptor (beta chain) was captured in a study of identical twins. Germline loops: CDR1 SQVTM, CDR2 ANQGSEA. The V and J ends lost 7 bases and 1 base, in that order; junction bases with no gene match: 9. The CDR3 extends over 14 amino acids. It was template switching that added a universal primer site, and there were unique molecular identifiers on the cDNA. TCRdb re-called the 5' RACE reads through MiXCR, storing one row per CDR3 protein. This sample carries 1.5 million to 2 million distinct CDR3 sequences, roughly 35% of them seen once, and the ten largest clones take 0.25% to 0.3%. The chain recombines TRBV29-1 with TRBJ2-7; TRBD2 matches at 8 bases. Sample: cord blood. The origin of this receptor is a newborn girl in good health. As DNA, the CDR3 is TGCAGCGCGGTACGGCTAGCGGGTTCCTACGAGCAGTACTTC. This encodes CSAVRLAGSYEQYF.